This T cell receptor beta chain was obtained from a study of shared clonotypes between healthy human individuals. Naive-designated CD8 cells lacked CD45RO, were positively enriched for CCR7, and omitted terminally differentiated effector memory CD45RA+ cells. Germline CDR1 KGHSH, CDR2 LQKENI. CDR3 size: 17 residues. The V segment lost 2 bases and the J segment 0 bases; nucleotides outside the gene matches: 4. The table came from immunoSEQ multiplex PCR; TCRdb's copy has only in-frame clones and leaves some out. The data contain over 800,000 clones, more than 85% of them seen just once; the ten biggest clones take up around 24%.

The sequenced sample consisted of naive CD8+ T cells sorted from blood. J is TRBJ2-1 and V is TRBV18; 10 bases are shared with TRBD2. This clonotype was sampled from a young man in good health. CDR3 region: CASSPEGLASSYNEQFF. The CDR3 DNA follows: TGTGCCAGCTCACCAGAGGGACTAGCGAGCTCCTACAATGAGCAGTTCTTC.